The text below deals with one T cell receptor (beta chain). Its target is unknown. These data come from a study of cytomegalovirus exposure and HLA in healthy donors. This CDR3 region has 12 residues. The ends were cut back, 3 bases at V and 8 bases at J, with 10 bases in the middle. Germline CDR1 MNHNY, CDR2 SVGAGI (reference sequence). Primers: 60 Vbeta forward and 13 Jbeta reverse. As processed by the authors: It was a later analysis that counted about 80 million unique TCR beta chains, of which around 11 million were shared. Sequencing used immunoSEQ multiplex PCR; TCRdb keeps in-frame clones, though not all of them. That table furnishes V, J and clone size, whereas the DNA furnished D and trimming. The data show about 94,000 clones, roughly four fifths seen once. Whole-study results and caveats: Rare TCR sequences dominated, though some public TCRs recurred in many donors. For most subjects, TCR beta sequences were reported to predict HLA-A and HLA-B alleles with accuracy.

This rearrangement joins TRBV6-6 to TRBJ1-1, with D unclear. Input material: PBMCs. The clonotype comes from a human donor in good health. Here the CDR3 DNA reads TGTGCCAGCAGTTATGCGCGCGAAGAAGCTTTCTTT. Translated, it gives CASSYAREEAFF.